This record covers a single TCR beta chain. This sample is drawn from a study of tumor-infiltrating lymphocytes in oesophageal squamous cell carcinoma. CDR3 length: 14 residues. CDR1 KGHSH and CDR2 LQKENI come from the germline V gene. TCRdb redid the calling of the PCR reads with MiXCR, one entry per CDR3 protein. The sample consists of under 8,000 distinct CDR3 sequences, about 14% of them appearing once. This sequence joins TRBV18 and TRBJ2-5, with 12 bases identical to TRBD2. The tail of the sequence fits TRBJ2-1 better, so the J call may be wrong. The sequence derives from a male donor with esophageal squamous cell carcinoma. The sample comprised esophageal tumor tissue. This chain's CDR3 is CASSPGLAGHEQFF. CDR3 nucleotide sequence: TGTGCCAGCTCACCGGGACTAGCGGGTCATGAGCAGTTCTTC.